Listed here are 22 T cell receptor beta chains from one sample, sequenced in a study of OX40 agonist ivuxolimab in advanced cancers. Sequenced by immunoSEQ multiplex PCR; TCRdb stores in-frame clones only, minus some. The sample contains under 100,000 clones, roughly 89% of which appear only once. The sequenced sample was CD4+ or CD8+ T cells sorted from blood, obtained in a trial of the OX40 agonist ivuxolimab. These receptor sequences come from an adult with an advanced solid tumor such as melanoma, head and neck, liver or kidney cancer.

V usage is TRBV7-9 and J usage is TRBJ2-1; the D is unclear. This CDR3 spans 12 amino acids. Germline CDR1 is SEHNR and CDR2 is FQNEAQ (reference sequence). Trimming removed 2 bases at V and 10 bases at J, with 9 bases between. The DNA of the CDR3 is TGTGCCAGCAGCTTAATGATGGGGGAGCAGTTCTTC. It is translated as CASSLMMGEQFF. The complete variable domain, with remaining parts taken from reference TRBV7-9 and TRBJ2-1, reads DTGVSQNPRHKITKRGQNVTFRCDPISEHNRLYWYRQTLGQGPEFLTYFQNEAQLEKSRLLSDRFSAERPKGSFSTLEIQRTEQGDSAMYLCASSLMMGEQFFGPGTRLTVL.

V usage is TRBV6-5 and J usage is TRBJ2-2; D not resolved. V shed 7 bases and J shed 6 bases, with 9 bases lying between them. Germline V CDR1 and CDR2: MNHEY, SVGAGI. The CDR3 has 12 amino acids. The CDR3 protein is CASIDPPGELFF. The CDR3, as DNA: TGTGCCAGCATCGATCCCCCCGGGGAGCTGTTTTTT.

The gene calls are TRBV6-1 and TRBJ2-6; no definite D call. Germline V gives CDR1 MNHNS, CDR2 SASEGT. This CDR3 is 13 amino acids long. V was shortened by 6 bases and J by 0 bases, with 3 bases between the two germline ends. The CDR3 reads CASRPSGANVLTF. The DNA of the CDR3 is TGTGCCAGCAGACCCTCTGGGGCCAACGTCCTGACTTTC.

On this clone: Additional DNA sequences in this sample encode the identical CDR3. The rearrangement uses TRBV28 and TRBJ1-5; maybe TRBD1 (5 bases). Trimming took 3 bases from V and 1 from J, leaving 13 bases between them. Germline CDR1 MDHEN, CDR2 SYDVKM. The CDR3 loop spans 16 amino acids. This CDR3 reads CASSLVAGMSNQPQHF. The CDR3 DNA reads as TGTGCCAGCAGTTTGGTAGCAGGGATGAGCAATCAGCCCCAGCATTTT.

V and J are TRBV7-9 and TRBJ2-2, with 7 bases matching TRBD2. The V segment lost 2 bases and the J segment 4 bases; nucleotides outside the gene matches: 10. The CDR3 has 17 amino acids. In germline, CDR1 is SEHNR, CDR2 FQNEAQ (reference sequence). For the CDR3, the DNA is TGTGCCAGCAGCTTATTTGGCGCTAGCGGAATCACCGGGGAGCTGTTTTTT. It yields the protein CASSLFGASGITGELFF.

The V call is TRBV5-1, the J call TRBJ2-1, with TRBD1 as a possible D gene (6 bases). V was trimmed by 3 bases and J by 6 bases, leaving 16 bases between them. The germline gives CDR1 SGHRS, CDR2 YFSETQ. This CDR3 region has 15 residues. The CDR3 DNA reads as TGCGCCAGCAGCTCCCACCAGGGGTTCGGCAATGAGCAGTTCTTC. This gives the protein CASSSHQGFGNEQFF.

This sequence joins TRBV7-9 and TRBJ2-1; D is unresolved. V was trimmed by 7 bases and J by 3 bases, leaving 16 bases between them. Germline V gene sequence: CDR1 SEHNR, CDR2 FQNEAQ (reference sequence). CDR3 size: 15 residues. The DNA for the CDR3 is TGTGCCAGCATCGCTGGTAGGGTTCGCTACAATGAGCAGTTCTTC. Translated: CASIAGRVRYNEQFF.

This rearrangement joins TRBV18 to TRBJ2-1, with TRBD1 matching 9 bases. This CDR3 contains 15 residues. CDR1 is KGHSH, CDR2 LQKENI, per germline. V lost 3 bases to trimming and J lost 7 bases; unmatched junction nucleotides: 7. The CDR3 sequence: CASSPAPGQGNEQFF. CDR3 nucleotides: TGTGCCAGCTCACCGGCACCGGGACAGGGAAATGAGCAGTTCTTC.

This sequence joins TRBV11-2 and TRBJ2-3; D may be TRBD1 (5 bases). Trimming removed 5 bases from V and 7 bases from J, with 19 bases in between. There are 15 residues in the CDR3. Germline values: CDR1 SGHAT, CDR2 FQNNGV. CDR3 DNA: TGTGCCAGCAGCCCCAGCCCGACAGCCCCAAATACGCAGTATTTT. Encoded protein: CASSPSPTAPNTQYF.

There are a few counts of this clone. The CDR3 sequence: CASSQTGTSAPIGQFF. The CDR3 DNA reads TGTGCCAGCAGCCAAACCGGGACTAGCGCACCCATTGGGCAGTTCTTC. The chain has TRBV7-9 and TRBJ2-1; TRBD2 matches at 10 bases. Germline CDR1 is SEHNR and CDR2 is FQNEAQ (reference sequence). Trimming removed 5 bases from V and 12 bases from J; junction bases left unmatched: 16. This CDR3 region has 16 residues. Full variable domain (remainder filled in from reference TRBV7-9 and TRBJ2-1): DTGVSQNPRHKITKRGQNVTFRCDPISEHNRLYWYRQTLGQGPEFLTYFQNEAQLEKSRLLSDRFSAERPKGSFSTLEIQRTEQGDSAMYLCASSQTGTSAPIGQFFGPGTRLTVL.

The rearrangement joins TRBV4-1 to TRBJ2-5; D is perhaps TRBD2 (7 bases). This CDR3 is built from 19 residues. Germline V gives CDR1 MGHRA, CDR2 YSYEKL. Deletions cut 8 bases from V and 2 bases from J, with 30 bases between. The CDR3 sequence is CASAGARGQASGPQETQYF. CDR3 DNA: TGCGCCAGCGCCGGCGCTCGGGGGCAGGCTAGCGGTCCACAAGAGACCCAGTACTTC.

This clone came up once. This chain connects TRBV7-6 to TRBJ2-7; D is unresolved. V shed 5 bases and J shed 0 bases, with 8 bases lying between them. CDR1 is SGHVS and CDR2 is FNYEAQ in the germline V gene. This CDR3 contains 13 residues. In DNA form, the CDR3 reads TGTGCCAGCAGCCTGGGTGCCTCCTACGAGCAGTACTTC. Amino acids: CASSLGASYEQYF.

The genes are TRBV6-1 and TRBJ2-1; D is unresolved. The ends were cut back, 0 bases at V and 1 base at J, with 10 bases in the middle. Germline CDR1 reads MNHNS; CDR2 reads SASEGT. This CDR3 contains 16 residues. DNA of the CDR3: TGTGCCAGCAGTGAAGCTGGGTCCCCTTCCTACAATGAGCAGTTCTTC. Protein sequence: CASSEAGSPSYNEQFF.

The chain employs TRBV19 and TRBJ2-3; D not certain. Germline V lookup: CDR1 LNHDA, CDR2 SQIVND (reference sequence). This CDR3 has 11 residues. V lost 3 bases and J lost 12, with 10 bases in between. Here the CDR3 DNA reads TGTGCCAGTAGTATGACGTCCCGCCAGTATTTT. It specifies CASSMTSRQYF.

V is TRBV27 and J is TRBJ1-1; maybe TRBD1 (6 bases). This CDR3 has 15 residues. The ends were cut back, 6 bases at V and 0 bases at J, with 14 bases in the middle. Germline CDR1 MNHEY, CDR2 SMNVEV (reference sequence). The CDR3 DNA is TGTGCCAGCAGAACAGGGTCGTTCGTGAACACTGAAGCTTTCTTT. It encodes CASRTGSFVNTEAFF.

This clone occurred a few times. The chain joins TRBV6-1 to TRBJ1-5; D is possibly TRBD1 (5 bases). The V end lost 4 bases, the J end lost 4 bases, and 11 bases lay between the germline ends. The germline CDR1 and CDR2 sequences are MNHNS and SASEGT. This CDR3 has 14 amino acids. The CDR3 spells CASSVGPGNQPQHF. The CDR3 DNA follows: TGTGCCAGCAGTGTGGGGCCTGGGAATCAGCCCCAGCATTTT.

The V call is TRBV5-8, the J call TRBJ1-1; tentative D call: TRBD1 (6 bases). In germline, CDR1 is SGHTS, CDR2 YDEGEE. The ends were cut back, 2 bases at V and 4 bases at J, with 21 bases in the middle. This CDR3 region has 17 residues. CDR3 in amino acids: CASSLGWGRDMGTEAFF. DNA of the CDR3: TGTGCCAGCAGCTTAGGGTGGGGACGGGACATGGGCACTGAAGCTTTCTTT.

V and J are TRBV30 and TRBJ1-5, with TRBD1 identical over 11 bases. Germline V gives CDR1 GTSNPN, CDR2 SVGIG (reference sequence). This CDR3 is built from 13 residues. The V gene end was trimmed by 7 bases and the J gene end by 6 bases; junction bases not matched to a gene: 5. The CDR3 DNA reads TGTGCCTTCACCGGGACAGGGGGTCAGCCCCAGCATTTT. Encoded protein: CAFTGTGGQPQHF. Full variable domain (outside the CDR3, taken from reference TRBV30 and TRBJ1-5): SQTIHQWPATLVQPVGSPLSLECTVEGTSNPNLYWYRQAAGRGLQLLFYSVGIGQISSEVPQNLSASRPQDRQFILSSKKLLLSDSGFYLCAFTGTGGQPQHFGDGTRLSIL.

The chain recombines TRBV6-5 with TRBJ1-2, with D possibly being TRBD1 (5 bases). Per the germline V gene, CDR1 is MNHEY and CDR2 is SVGAGI. The CDR3 contains 14 residues. Trimming stripped 6 bases from V and 5 bases from J, with 16 bases between. The CDR3 reads CASSYTSGPYGYTF. In DNA form, the CDR3 reads TGTGCCAGCAGCTACACCTCGGGGCCGTATGGCTACACCTTC.

This sequence joins TRBV27 and TRBJ1-2; 10 bases agree with TRBD1. This CDR3 spans 15 amino acids. The germline gives CDR1 MNHEY, CDR2 SMNVEV (reference sequence). The V gene end was trimmed by 6 bases and the J gene end by 3 bases; junction bases not matched to a gene: 7. For the CDR3, the DNA is TGTGCCAGCAGCTTTGGGGGACAGGGGCACTATGGCTACACCTTC. This translates into CASSFGGQGHYGYTF.

The chain couples TRBV11-3 to TRBJ2-5, with 12 positions matching TRBD2. Germline V CDR1 and CDR2: SGHNT, YENEEA. V trimming: 5 bases; J trimming: 5 bases; junction bases outside the gene matches: 6. The CDR3 length is 15 residues. Here the CDR3 reads CASSASGGALETQYF. The CDR3 DNA sequence: TGTGCCAGCAGCGCTAGCGGGGGGGCCTTGGAGACCCAGTACTTC. Variable domain in full (rest from reference TRBV11-3 and TRBJ2-5): EAGVVQSPRYKIIEKKQPVAFWCNPISGHNTLYWYLQNLGQGPELLIRYENEEAVDDSQLPKDRFSAERLKGVDSTLKIQPAELGDSAVYLCASSASGGALETQYFGPGTRLLVL.

This chain uses TRBV5-4 with TRBJ2-2; D is possibly TRBD2 (5 bases). This CDR3 comprises 15 residues. Germline V gene lookup returns CDR1 SGHNT and CDR2 YYREEE (reference sequence). V was clipped by 1 base and J by 0 bases, with 7 bases between them. The CDR3 here is CASSLPGANTGELFF. CDR3 nucleotides: TGTGCCAGCAGCTTGCCCGGGGCGAACACCGGGGAGCTGTTTTTT. The full variable domain, rest sourced from reference TRBV5-4 and TRBJ2-2, is ETGVTQSPTHLIKTRGQQVTLRCSSQSGHNTVSWYQQALGQGPQFIFQYYREEENGRGNFPPRFSGLQFPNYSSELNVNALELDDSALYLCASSLPGANTGELFFGEGSRLTVL.